These T cell receptor beta chains were read from a single sample in a study of T cell changes during pregnancy in multiple sclerosis. Profiled with immunoSEQ multiplex PCR; TCRdb holds only in-frame clones, not every one. The profile covers around 130,000 clones, with around 97% appearing a single time and 0.44% taken by the ten largest. The sequencing here drew on peripheral blood, taken after pregnancy. These receptors were collected from a female donor with multiple sclerosis, enrolled in a pregnancy study. The CDR3 runs from the conserved cysteine through the conserved F or W. D genes are given only for firm matches. The listing skips clone size in some rows; elsewhere it reads once, few, many or a size class.

D gene	V gene	J gene	clone size	CDR3 DNA	CDR3 protein
TRBD2	TRBV2	TRBJ2-5	NA	TGTGCCAGCGGGGGAGGGATGGCAGAGACCCAGTACTTC	CASGGGMAETQYF
TRBD1	TRBV7-9	TRBJ1-2	once	TGTGCCAGCAGCTTACCGGGACAGGTCCCTGGCTACACCTTC	CASSLPGQVPGYTF
TRBD2	TRBV29-1	TRBJ2-2	NA	TGCAGCGTTGGCTTAGCGGGAGGGCCAAACACCGGGGAGCTGTTTTTT	CSVGLAGGPNTGELFF
TRBD2	TRBV28	TRBJ2-7	NA	TGTGCCAGCAGTCCTTACTTCGGGACTAGAAGCTACGAGCAGTACTTC	CASSPYFGTRSYEQYF
TRBD1	TRBV28	TRBJ2-7	NA	TGTGCCAGCAGTTTGGGGGACAGGGCTGAGAGCTCCTACGAGCAGTACTTC	CASSLGDRAESSYEQYF
TRBD1	TRBV28	TRBJ1-5	NA	TGTGCCAGCAGCCCTGACAGGGGTCCGAATCAGCCCCAGCATTTT	CASSPDRGPNQPQHF
TRBD2	TRBV27	TRBJ2-7	NA	TGTGCCAGCAGTGCATATAGCGGGGCCACCTACGAGCAGTACTTC	CASSAYSGATYEQYF
TRBD2	TRBV19	TRBJ2-1	NA	TGTGCCAGTAGTACGGGACTAGCGGGAGGTGATGAGCAGTTCTTC	CASSTGLAGGDEQFF
NA	TRBV7-4	TRBJ1-5	NA	TGTGCCAGCAGCTACCCACCGGACAGTTATAGCAATCAGCCCCAGCATTTT	CASSYPPDSYSNQPQHF
TRBD2	TRBV5-4	TRBJ2-2	NA	TGTGCCAGCAGCTTGGCCGGGACTAGTGATCCCACCGGGGAGCTGTTTTTT	CASSLAGTSDPTGELFF
TRBD2	TRBV28	TRBJ2-1	NA	TGTGCCAGCAGTTTACTCGGGACTAGCGGTTACTCCTACAATGAGCAGTTCTTC	CASSLLGTSGYSYNEQFF
TRBD1	TRBV5-4	TRBJ1-3	NA	TGTGCCAGCAGCCAGGGACAGGGAAAAGCTGGAAACACCATATATTTT	CASSQGQGKAGNTIYF
TRBD1	TRBV28	TRBJ1-4	NA	TGTGCCAGCAGTTTGGGCAGGGGGCTGAGTTTTAATGAAAAACTGTTTTTT	CASSLGRGLSFNEKLFF
TRBD1	TRBV18	TRBJ2-1	NA	TGTGCCAGCTCACTAGGGGGCAGGATGTACAGTGAGCAGTTCTTC	CASSLGGRMYSEQFF
TRBD2	TRBV7-9	TRBJ2-1	NA	TGTGCCAGCAGCGTGGGGAGGGCCGTAGATGAGCAGTTCTTC	CASSVGRAVDEQFF
NA	TRBV9	TRBJ2-3	NA	TGTGCCAGCAGCCTCGGGGAGGCCTCAGATACGCAGTATTTT	CASSLGEASDTQYF
TRBD2	TRBV5-1	TRBJ2-1	NA	TGCGCCAGCAGCTTGGTACACGGGGGGAATGAGCAGTTCTTC	CASSLVHGGNEQFF
TRBD1	TRBV7-6	TRBJ2-7	once	TGTGCCAGCAGCACTGGACAGGGGGCAGGGGAGCAGTACTTC	CASSTGQGAGEQYF
NA	TRBV5-1	TRBJ2-5	NA	TGCGCCAGCAGCTTAGGGCGGGGTCAAGAGACCCAGTACTTC	CASSLGRGQETQYF
NA	TRBV27	TRBJ2-2	NA	TGTGCCAGCAGAACTGATAACAGAAACACCGGGGAGCTGTTTTTT	CASRTDNRNTGELFF
TRBD2	TRBV5-4	TRBJ2-1	NA	TGTGCCAGCAGCTCTGGACTAGCGGGAAATGAGCAGTTCTTC	CASSSGLAGNEQFF
NA	TRBV9	TRBJ1-1	NA	TGTGCCAGCAGCTCGCGGATGGATGGGAACACTGAAGCTTTCTTT	CASSSRMDGNTEAFF
TRBD1	TRBV9	TRBJ2-7	NA	TGTGCCAGCAGCGGCCGGGACAGTAAAACCTACGAGCAGTACTTC	CASSGRDSKTYEQYF
NA	TRBV13	TRBJ2-7	NA	TGTGCCAGCAGCTTGGCGGGAACAGCCAACGAGCAGTACTTC	CASSLAGTANEQYF
NA	TRBV27	TRBJ2-7	NA	TGTGCCAGCAGTTCCTCCCCAGGGCGTGAGCAGTACTTC	CASSSSPGREQYF
TRBD1	TRBV18	TRBJ2-1	NA	TGTGCCAGCTCACCACTGGGACAGGGTTATGAGCAGTTCTTC	CASSPLGQGYEQFF
TRBD1	TRBV6-5	TRBJ1-1	NA	TGTGCCAGCAGCTTGGACAGGGTGACTGAAGCTTTCTTT	CASSLDRVTEAFF
TRBD2	TRBV25-1	TRBJ2-1	NA	TGTGCCAGCAGTGGACTAGCGGGACACAATGAGCAGTTCTTC	CASSGLAGHNEQFF
TRBD2	TRBV11-2	TRBJ2-5	NA	TGTGCCAGCAGCAAGGGGGCTAGCGGGAGTCGAGAGACCCAGTACTTC	CASSKGASGSRETQYF
TRBD1	TRBV15	TRBJ2-5	NA	TGTGCCACCAGCAGAGCCAACAGGGGGACGGAGACCCAGTACTTC	CATSRANRGTETQYF
NA	TRBV28	TRBJ2-3	NA	TGTGCCAGCAGCCTGGAGGGCCCGGCAGATACGCAGTATTTT	CASSLEGPADTQYF
NA	TRBV7-3	TRBJ1-3	NA	TGTGCCAGCAGCTTCGGGACAGGAAACACCATATATTTT	CASSFGTGNTIYF
NA	TRBV9	TRBJ2-5	NA	TGTGCCAGCAGCGTAGAGGGGATCGGAGAGACCCAGTACTTC	CASSVEGIGETQYF
NA	TRBV28	TRBJ1-2	NA	TGTGCCAGCAGTCCCCGCCGGGATCCCCGCCGATATGGCTACACCTTC	CASSPRRDPRRYGYTF
TRBD2	TRBV19	TRBJ2-3	NA	TGTGCCAGTAGTCCTCGGACTAGCGGGGACACAGATACGCAGTATTTT	CASSPRTSGDTDTQYF
TRBD1	TRBV18	TRBJ1-5	NA	TGTGCCAGCTCACCGGCGACAGGGGCAGTGCAGCCCCAGCATTTT	CASSPATGAVQPQHF
NA	TRBV18	TRBJ2-1	NA	TGTGCCAGCTCACCACCGGGCGAGACCACAATCTCCTACAATGAGCAGTTCTTC	CASSPPGETTISYNEQFF
NA	TRBV30	TRBJ2-3	NA	TGTGCCTGGAGTGTACGCCTTTCGGGAGATACGCAGTATTTT	CAWSVRLSGDTQYF
NA	TRBV4-3	TRBJ2-7	NA	TGCGCCAGCAGCCAAGATCATGCCGGGACAATCTCCTACGAGCAGTACTTC	CASSQDHAGTISYEQYF
TRBD2	TRBV11-3	TRBJ2-7	NA	TGTGCCAGCAGCTTAGCCGGGACTAGCGGGAGCGGGGAGCAGTACTTC	CASSLAGTSGSGEQYF
TRBD1	TRBV27	TRBJ2-1	NA	TGTGCCAGCAGTTTGGACAGGGCGAACAATGAGCAGTTCTTC	CASSLDRANNEQFF
TRBD2	TRBV27	TRBJ2-7	NA	TGTGCCAGCAGCCCTAGCGGGACTTCTTACGGGCAGTACTTC	CASSPSGTSYGQYF
TRBD2	TRBV10-3	TRBJ2-7	NA	TGTGCCATCAGTGAGTCGGGTGGACTAGCAAACGAGCAGTACTTC	CAISESGGLANEQYF
NA	TRBV7-9	TRBJ2-2	NA	TGTGCCAGCAGCAACAGGGCTACCGGGGAGCTGTTTTTT	CASSNRATGELFF
TRBD2	TRBV5-1	TRBJ2-3	NA	TGCGCCAGCAGCTTGACGACTAGCGGGAGCACAGATACGCAGTATTTT	CASSLTTSGSTDTQYF
TRBD1	TRBV28	TRBJ2-3	NA	TGTGCCAGCAGTTCACCGGGGACAGCTAGCACAGATACGCAGTATTTT	CASSSPGTASTDTQYF
NA	TRBV10-3	TRBJ2-5	NA	TGTGCCATCAGTGACCGTCAAGAGACCCAGTACTTC	CAISDRQETQYF
TRBD2	TRBV2	TRBJ2-1	NA	TGTGCCACCAGCCCGACTAGCGGGGGGAACAATGAGCAGTTCTTC	CATSPTSGGNNEQFF